A selection of T cell receptor beta chains follows, all from one sample in a study of cytomegalovirus exposure and HLA in healthy donors. Only in-frame clones appear in the TCRdb table, and some are missing; sequencing was by immunoSEQ multiplex PCR. The table shows some 36,000 clones, with 55% to 75% occurring only once. The sequencing input was PBMCs. The source of these receptors is a man aged 30-40 years in good health and CMV-seronegative. Each CDR3 is given with its conserved first and last residue. Fields, in order: clone size, J gene, V gene, D gene, CDR3 DNA, CDR3 protein. A D gene is named only where the DNA matches it firmly. Size values are once, few and many counts, or a class for expanded clones, and some rows have none.

>NA|TRBJ1-5|TRBV4-1|TRBD1
TGCGCCAGCAGCCGAGACAGGGTAGGAAATCAGCCCCAGCATTTT
CASSRDRVGNQPQHF
>few|TRBJ2-1|TRBV6-1|TRBD2
TGTGCCAGCAGTGAGCTAGCGGGAGTGAACAATGAGCAGTTCTTC
CASSELAGVNNEQFF
>NA|TRBJ1-1|TRBV6-5|TRBD1
TGTGCCAGCAGTTACTCCGGGACAGGGTTTGTTGGGGAAGCTTTCTTT
CASSYSGTGFVGEAFF
>NA|TRBJ2-7|TRBV6-5|NA
TGTGCCAGCAGTACCGGGACTCGGCGTTACGAGCAGTACTTC
CASSTGTRRYEQYF
>NA|TRBJ2-3|TRBV6-5|TRBD1
TGTGCCAGCAGACAAGACAGGGGCACAGATACGCAGTATTTT
CASRQDRGTDTQYF
>NA|TRBJ1-5|TRBV28|NA
TGTGCCAGCAGTTCCGCTAGCTGGGGCAATCAGCCCCAGCATTTT
CASSSASWGNQPQHF
>NA|TRBJ2-7|TRBV11-2|NA
TGTGCCAGCAGCTTATGGGCGACTATCTCCTACGAGCAGTACTTC
CASSLWATISYEQYF
>NA|TRBJ2-7|TRBV10-3|NA
TGTGCCATCGAAGACCCTGGACAGAGCTACGAGCAGTACTTC
CAIEDPGQSYEQYF
>few|TRBJ1-5|TRBV28|NA
TGTGCCAGCAGAAAAATGGGGCAGATAAATCAGCCCCAGCATTTT
CASRKMGQINQPQHF
>NA|TRBJ2-5|TRBV7-2|NA
TGTGCCAGCAGCTTAACAGTGGAGACCCAGTACTTC
CASSLTVETQYF
>NA|TRBJ1-1|TRBV4-3|NA
TGCGCCAGCAGCCCAAGGGAGGGTTTCGGCACTGAAGCTTTCTTT
CASSPREGFGTEAFF
>NA|TRBJ2-7|TRBV5-1|TRBD2
TGCGCCAGCAGCAGCGGGAGGGGACTTGGTTACGAGCAGTACTTC
CASSSGRGLGYEQYF
>NA|TRBJ2-1|TRBV12-2|NA
TGTGCAAGTCGCGAGCTGCGGCGGGGGGCCAACAATGAGCAGTTCTTC
CASRELRRGANNEQFF
>NA|TRBJ1-2|TRBV27|TRBD1
TGTGCCAGCAGGACCACAGGGGGCGGTGGCTACACCTTC
CASRTTGGGGYTF
>once|TRBJ1-5|TRBV28|TRBD1
TGTGCCAGCAGTCTCGGGAGGGACAGGGGGCGAACCCGGAGCAATCAGCCCCAGCATTTT
CASSLGRDRGRTRSNQPQHF
>NA|TRBJ1-5|TRBV9|TRBD1
TGTGCCAGCAGCGTAGCTAGGGACAGGGTTGTCCAGCCCCAGCATTTT
CASSVARDRVVQPQHF
>NA|TRBJ2-1|TRBV6-5|NA
TGTGCCAGCAGTCGAGGGGGGGGTTCCTACAATGAGCAGTTCTTC
CASSRGGGSYNEQFF
>NA|TRBJ2-3|TRBV7-2|NA
TGTGCCAGCAGCGGGGACAACACAGATACGCAGTATTTT
CASSGDNTDTQYF